This T cell receptor (beta chain) was retrieved from a study of control samples from healthy donors and cancer patients. This table comes from immunoSEQ multiplex PCR, and its TCRdb copy is limited to in-frame clones, with some not included. The data hold 85,000 to 90,000 clones, with about 89% observed a single time. This receptor was identified in a man aged 25 to 45 in good health. The sample comprised blood.

CDR3 sequence reads: CASNGESYEQYF. CDR3 bases: TGTGCCAGCAACGGGGAATCCTACGAGCAGTACTTC. This rearrangement joins TRBV2 to TRBJ2-7; D may be TRBD2 (5 bases). The germline V and J ends were trimmed by 7 bases and 1 base, with 8 bases remaining between them. The CDR3 runs 12 residues. Germline assignment: CDR1 SNHLY and CDR2 FYNNEI.